Detailed here is one T cell receptor beta chain. This sample was taken from a study of blood T cell repertoires in COVID-19. The overall study: There were acute and convalescent COVID-19 samples, and they came from the United States, Italy and Spain. T cells, B-cell-depleted T cells, or PBMCs provided the cDNA or gDNA that served as material.

Repertoires were generated with immunoSEQ multiplex PCR, while TCRdb's copy carries only in-frame clones and drops some. The sample holds under 200,000 clones; around 87% are singletons and the top ten take over 3.5%. The CDR3 runs to 16 residues. J gave up 4 bases and V 7 bases, and 13 bases lay outside the gene matches. Germline V gene data show CDR1 as SGHTA and CDR2 as FQGNSA. Specimen: peripheral blood. The rearrangement joins TRBV7-2 to TRBJ2-3; 8 bases align to TRBD2. This receptor was taken from a man younger than 35 with active or convalescent COVID-19. For the CDR3, the DNA is TGTGCCAGCACCAATTGGGGGCGGGGGGCTCCAGATACGCAGTATTTT. As protein: CASTNWGRGAPDTQYF. The full variable domain, completed using reference TRBV7-2 and TRBJ2-3, is GAGVSQSPSNKVTEKGKDVELRCDPISGHTALYWYRQSLGQGLEFLIYFQGNSAPDKSGLPSDRFSAERTGGSVSTLTIQRTQQEDSAVYLCASTNWGRGAPDTQYFGPGTRLTVL.